The T cell receptor (beta chain) described here comes from a study of long-term antiretroviral therapy in people with HIV. On the study more broadly: A decade or so separates the oldest specimens from the later 2015 immediate-ART recommendation.

With regard to this clone: Its antigen is currently unknown.

The run of the v3.0 immunoSEQ assay was at survey level. The data were produced by immunoSEQ multiplex PCR, yet TCRdb's version contains in-frame clones alone and is incomplete. The repertoire holds about 30,000 clones, with around 96% as singletons. Trimming cost V 4 bases and J 4 bases; bases outside gene matches: 13. CDR1 is SGDLS and CDR2 is YYNGEE in the germline V gene. This CDR3 contains 16 residues. Study-wide points: After ART, diversity increased yet remained lower than transplant donor controls. Older ART regimens may have been in use when blood was drawn between the mid-2000s and the late 2010s.

The genes are TRBV9 and TRBJ1-2; 7 nucleotides align to TRBD1. The specimen comprised unsorted PBMCs, sampled roughly 6.3 years after starting antiretroviral therapy. This receptor was identified in a man aged 25 to 45 with HIV. Here the CDR3 reads CASSPTPGQTSYGYTF. The CDR3 DNA is TGTGCCAGCAGCCCTACACCGGGACAGACGTCCTATGGCTACACCTTC.